The 29 T cell receptor beta chains listed next were all sequenced from one sample in a study of cytomegalovirus exposure and HLA in healthy donors. 13 Jbeta primers and 60 Vbeta primers were used for the PCR. TCRdb's table, derived via immunoSEQ multiplex PCR, lists solely in-frame clones and lacks some. Of approximately 100,000 clones in the sample, approximately 81% were seen once. Sequenced sample: PBMCs. The receptors shown here come from a female donor in good health and CMV-seropositive.

The chain carries TRBV6-5 and TRBJ2-3; 10 bases are a match to TRBD2. Germline V lookup: CDR1 MNHEY, CDR2 SVGAGI. V lost 6 bases and J lost 4; bases outside the gene matches: 7. The CDR3 loop spans 15 amino acids. CDR3: CASRAGGPSADTQYF. CDR3 bases: TGTGCCAGCAGAGCGGGGGGGCCATCCGCAGATACGCAGTATTTT.

This clone has just one count. One end of the junction varies from germline; a read error may be responsible. In DNA form, the CDR3 reads TGTTCCAGCAGCTTCGACACCTCTGGAAACACCATATATTTT. Encoded protein: CSSSFDTSGNTIYF. The chain recombines TRBV7-9 with TRBJ1-3; unclear D gene. Germline lookup yields CDR1 SEHNR and CDR2 FQNEAQ (reference sequence). The CDR3 sequence is 14 residues long.

The chain carries TRBV6-5 and TRBJ1-4, with a possible D match to TRBD1 (6 bases). With 0 bases removed from V and 7 bases from J, the gap between germline ends came to 12 bases. The CDR3 loop spans 15 amino acids. Germline CDR1 is MNHEY and CDR2 is SVGAGI. CDR3 in DNA: TGTGCCAGCAGTTACTCGCGGCAGGGGACTGAAAAACTGTTTTTT. This codes for CASSYSRQGTEKLFF.

This clone was recorded a few times. CDR3 amino acids: CASSLAGLGTSGYEQYF. CDR3 sequence (DNA): TGTGCCAGCAGCTTAGCAGGTTTAGGGACTAGCGGGTACGAGCAGTACTTC. This chain joins TRBV7-6 and TRBJ2-7; 12 bases are shared with TRBD2. Germline CDR1 SGHVS, CDR2 FNYEAQ. After removal of 0 bases from V and 4 bases from J, the junction contained 7 bases not matched to a gene. This CDR3 is 17 amino acids long.

The chain recombines TRBV18 with TRBJ2-7; 10 bases agree with TRBD2. Germline V gene lookup returns CDR1 KGHSH and CDR2 LQKENI. V shed 1 base, J shed 0 bases, and the junction held 3 bases outside the gene matches. The CDR3 totals 16 residues. CDR3 coding DNA: TGTGCCAGCTCACCACTCCCTAGCGGGGGCTCCTACGAGCAGTACTTC. This translates into CASSPLPSGGSYEQYF.

This clone was recorded a few times. The chain joins TRBV28 to TRBJ1-4; D is possibly TRBD1 (5 bases). Germline V CDR1 and CDR2: MDHEN, SYDVKM. V lost 3 bases, J lost 8 bases, and 16 bases lay in between. The CDR3 is 15 amino acids. The CDR3 bases are TGTGCCAGCAGTTTCTTTGGGGGAGGACGAGAAAAACTGTTTTTT. As protein: CASSFFGGGREKLFF. The whole variable domain, filled in from reference TRBV28 and TRBJ1-4, reads DVKVTQSSRYLVKRTGEKVFLECVQDMDHENMFWYRQDPGLGLRLIYFSYDVKMKEKGDIPEGYSVSREKKERFSLILESASTNQTSMYLCASSFFGGGREKLFFGSGTQLSVL.

V is TRBV30 and J is TRBJ2-3, with D possibly matching TRBD2 (6 bases). The V end was cut by 0 bases, the J end by 2 bases, with 9 bases between. Germline assignment: CDR1 GTSNPN and CDR2 SVGIG (reference sequence). The CDR3 runs to 14 residues. CDR3 region: CAWSVGGVTDTQYF. Written as DNA, the CDR3 is TGTGCCTGGAGTGTTGGCGGGGTCACAGATACGCAGTATTTT.

CDR3 DNA: TGTGCCTGGAGTGTACCGGGAAAGGGCATGAACACTGAAGCTTTCTTT. Residues: CAWSVPGKGMNTEAFF. The chain has TRBV30 and TRBJ1-1; no definite D call. V lost 0 bases to trimming and J lost 0 bases, with 14 bases between them. This CDR3 has 16 residues. The germline V gene encodes CDR1 GTSNPN and CDR2 SVGIG (reference sequence).

The CDR3 spells CASSESILWNTEAFF. CDR3 nucleotides: TGTGCCAGCAGTGAAAGTATCCTATGGAACACTGAAGCTTTCTTT. The chain employs TRBV25-1 and TRBJ1-1; D remains unclear. Germline V CDR1 and CDR2: MGHDK, SYGVNS. V was shortened by 2 bases and J by 1 base, with 11 bases between the two germline ends. The CDR3 is 15 amino acids.

This clone was found a few times. The V and J genes are TRBV6-1 and TRBJ2-1; 10 nucleotides agree with TRBD2. The V gene end was trimmed by 1 base and the J gene end by 3 bases; junction bases not matched to a gene: 3. Germline loops: CDR1 MNHNS, CDR2 SASEGT. The CDR3 is 16 residues long. The CDR3 protein is CASSEETSGYYNEQFF. CDR3 DNA: TGTGCCAGCAGTGAAGAGACTAGCGGGTACTACAATGAGCAGTTCTTC.

This clone was found a few times. Distinct nucleotide sequences in the sample also encode this CDR3. The chain has TRBV5-1 and TRBJ2-7; possible D gene TRBD2, 6 bases. CDR1 and CDR2 (germline): SGHRS, YFSETQ. The CDR3 consists of 14 residues. Deletions cut 0 bases from V and 1 base from J, with 8 bases between. This CDR3 reads CASSLVGGSYEQYF. CDR3 in DNA: TGCGCCAGCAGCTTGGTGGGGGGATCCTACGAGCAGTACTTC.

The V and J genes are TRBV10-1 and TRBJ2-3; 9 nucleotides agree with TRBD1. Germline CDR1 reads WNHNN; CDR2 reads SYGVQD (reference sequence). CDR3 length equals 15 residues. V was pared by 6 bases and J by 2 bases, with 6 bases of the junction left unmatched. This CDR3 is CASSFGTGLTDTQYF. The CDR3 DNA sequence: TGCGCCAGCAGCTTCGGGACAGGGCTCACAGATACGCAGTATTTT.

The V call is TRBV10-3, the J call TRBJ2-6; 7 nucleotides align to TRBD1. V dropped 6 bases and J dropped 0; count of bases not matched to a gene: 11. Germline-derived CDR1 and CDR2 are ENHRY and SYGVKD. This CDR3 has 18 residues. CDR3 coding DNA: TGTGCCATCAGCCCGTCAGGGGGAGCAAGCTCTGGGGCCAACGTCCTGACTTTC. It encodes CAISPSGGASSGANVLTF.

This clone was observed a few times. The rearrangement joins TRBV19 to TRBJ1-2, with a weak D call TRBD1 (6 bases). The CDR3 consists of 13 residues. The germline gives CDR1 LNHDA, CDR2 SQIVND (reference sequence). V shed 6 bases and J shed 6 bases, with 14 bases lying between them. The CDR3 DNA is TGTGCCAGTAGGCGACAGGCAGTCGATGGCTACACCTTC. This translates into CASRRQAVDGYTF.

The genes are TRBV14 and TRBJ1-6; D is ambiguous. From germline, CDR1 is SGHDN and CDR2 FVKESK. The V end lost 1 base, the J end lost 8 bases, and 12 bases lay between the germline ends. The CDR3 consists of 15 residues. In DNA, the CDR3 is TGTGCCAGCAGCCAAGGACATTGGGTGGATTCACCCCTCCACTTT. Translation gives CASSQGHWVDSPLHF. The full variable domain, with the rest looked up from reference TRBV14 and TRBJ1-6, is EAGVTQFPSHSVIEKGQTVTLRCDPISGHDNLYWYRRVMGKEIKFLLHFVKESKQDESGMPNNRFLAERTGGTYSTLKVQPAELEDSGVYFCASSQGHWVDSPLHFGNGTRLTVT.

This clone came up a few times. The chain has TRBV5-5 and TRBJ1-5, with D tentatively TRBD1 (5 bases). CDR3 length equals 17 residues. Germline V lookup: CDR1 SGHKS, CDR2 YYEKEE (reference sequence). Trimming pared 0 bases from V and 3 bases from J, leaving 16 bases between. The CDR3 nucleotides are TGTGCCAGCAGCTTGGTTGGGGGAGGGTCCCCCAATCAGCCCCAGCATTTT. Protein: CASSLVGGGSPNQPQHF.

The rearrangement uses TRBV7-2 and TRBJ1-5, with 7 bases that match TRBD1. Germline CDR1 and CDR2: SGHTA and FQGNSA. Germline trimming cut 5 bases from V and 2 bases from J; bases unmatched to any gene: 6. This CDR3 is 15 amino acids long. The CDR3 DNA is TGTGCCAGCAGCCCCCGCACAGGGGGCAATCAGCCCCAGCATTTT. This codes for CASSPRTGGNQPQHF.

V gene TRBV25-1 combines with J gene TRBJ1-2; no clear D. CDR3 length: 13 residues. The V gene's germline CDR1 is MGHDK and CDR2 SYGVNS. Trimming pared 3 bases from V and 5 bases from J, leaving 10 bases between. This chain's CDR3 is CASSDKEVYGYTF. CDR3 DNA: TGTGCCAGCAGTGATAAGGAGGTATATGGCTACACCTTC.

The J gene is TRBJ1-5, the V gene TRBV19; 9 positions match TRBD1. CDR1 and CDR2 (germline): LNHDA, SQIVND (reference sequence). The V gene end was trimmed by 3 bases and the J gene end by 6 bases; junction bases not matched to a gene: 9. This CDR3 region has 16 residues. The CDR3 DNA is TGTGCCAGTAGTATCCCGGACAGGGGAAGGGGTCAGCCCCAGCATTTT. Translation: CASSIPDRGRGQPQHF.

V is TRBV18 and J is TRBJ2-7, with D possibly matching TRBD2 (5 bases). Looked up from germline, CDR1 is KGHSH and CDR2 is LQKENI. V gave up 3 bases and J gave up 5 bases, with 17 bases separating them. The CDR3 sequence is 15 residues long. The CDR3 loop reads CASSPPGTLDHEQYF. The CDR3 DNA sequence: TGTGCCAGCTCACCTCCGGGAACCCTAGACCACGAGCAGTACTTC.

The V call is TRBV30, the J call TRBJ2-2; D is possibly TRBD1 (5 bases). CDR1 is GTSNPN, CDR2 SVGIG, per germline (reference sequence). The CDR3 has 14 amino acids. V was clipped by 3 bases and J by 0 bases, with 8 bases between them. CDR3 DNA: TGTGCCTGGAGCCCAGGGACGAACACCGGGGAGCTGTTTTTT. Its translation is CAWSPGTNTGELFF.

The chain's CDR3 is CASSLGPNSGANVLTF. The CDR3 nucleotides read TGTGCCAGCAGCTTAGGGCCGAACTCTGGGGCCAACGTCCTGACTTTC. The chain is built from TRBV7-2 and TRBJ2-6, with D hard to call. The CDR3 length is 16 residues. Trimming shortened V by 1 base and J by 0 bases, and 7 bases separated the two germline ends. Germline-derived CDR1 and CDR2 are SGHTA and FQGNSA.

The chain recombines TRBV4-1 with TRBJ2-3; D may be TRBD2 (6 bases). V dropped 3 bases and J dropped 7 bases, with 23 bases sitting between them. The CDR3 loop spans 17 amino acids. CDR1 and CDR2 from the germline V gene are MGHRA and YSYEKL. DNA for the CDR3: TGCGCCAGCAGCCAGGACGGGACTTCCCTCAAAGTTAATACGCAGTATTTT. Amino acids: CASSQDGTSLKVNTQYF.

The chain links TRBV7-9 to TRBJ1-5, with TRBD1 identical over 7 bases. Germline V lookup: CDR1 SEHNR, CDR2 FQNEAQ (reference sequence). The CDR3 spans 14 residues. V was clipped by 5 bases and J by 3 bases; unmatched bases: 4. CDR3 loop: CASSNDRDNQPQHF. CDR3 in DNA: TGTGCCAGCAGCAACGACAGGGACAATCAGCCCCAGCATTTT.

The genes are TRBV6-5 and TRBJ2-2; 7 bases map to TRBD2. V gave up 5 bases and J gave up 4 bases; unmatched junction bases: 7. Germline V gene sequence: CDR1 MNHEY, CDR2 SVGAGI. CDR3 length: 15 residues. CDR3 sequence (DNA): TGTGCCAGCAGTAGGCTAGCGGAATTCACCGGGGAGCTGTTTTTT. It encodes CASSRLAEFTGELFF.

This sequence joins TRBV4-1 and TRBJ2-7; 10 bases are shared with TRBD2. The germline gives CDR1 MGHRA, CDR2 YSYEKL. After removal of 2 bases from V and 4 bases from J, the junction contained 11 bases not matched to a gene. The CDR3 length is 17 residues. The CDR3 nucleotides are TGCGCCAGCAGCCAATACCCGGCCGGGACTAGCGTGTACGAGCAGTACTTC. As protein: CASSQYPAGTSVYEQYF.

This clone appeared a single time. The chain employs TRBV4-1 and TRBJ1-5, with D perhaps TRBD1 (6 bases). CDR3 size: 15 residues. Germline CDR1 reads MGHRA; CDR2 reads YSYEKL. With 4 bases removed from V and 5 bases from J, the gap between germline ends came to 15 bases. CDR3 nucleotide sequence: TGCGCCAGCAGCCCCCTCGGTACAGGGTATCAGCCCCAGCATTTT. Translating it yields CASSPLGTGYQPQHF.

This clone was detected a few times. The rearrangement uses TRBV5-1 and TRBJ2-6; TRBD1 aligns across 7 bases. Germline CDR1 and CDR2: SGHRS and YFSETQ. With V trimmed by 4 bases and J by 4 bases, 8 bases remained unmatched. The CDR3 runs 16 residues. The chain's CDR3 is CASSTHGQAGANVLTF. CDR3 nucleotides: TGCGCCAGCAGCACTCACGGACAGGCCGGGGCCAACGTCCTGACTTTC.

This clone turned up a few times. The chain recombines TRBV6-5 with TRBJ1-1, with D hard to call. Germline V gene data show CDR1 as MNHEY and CDR2 as SVGAGI. This CDR3 spans 14 amino acids. The ends were cut back, 2 bases at V and 1 base at J, with 8 bases in the middle. CDR3 bases: TGTGCCAGCAGTTACGGGCCGCCGAACACTGAAGCTTTCTTT. It yields the protein CASSYGPPNTEAFF.